This TCR beta chain came from a study of blood T cell repertoires in COVID-19. This CDR3 is 18 amino acids long. Germline loops: CDR1 SGHVS, CDR2 FQNEAQ. V lost 5 bases to trimming and J lost 6 bases; unmatched junction nucleotides: 17. Original analysis: Nucleated cell number was recorded as an estimate derived from reference gene primer amplification. Generated by immunoSEQ multiplex PCR, the TCRdb table keeps only in-frame clones and is missing some. Clone size and the V and J calls come from that table; the DNA yielded D and trimming. The sample holds about 60,000 clones, roughly 83% seen once. The TCR sequence derives from a man in his sixties or seventies with active COVID-19. Sequencing was performed on peripheral blood. The rearrangement links TRBV7-8 to TRBJ2-1, with 9 positions matching TRBD1. Here the CDR3 reads CASSLPPAGTGMVNEQFF. The CDR3 DNA reads as TGTGCCAGCAGCCTACCACCGGCCGGGACAGGGATGGTCAATGAGCAGTTCTTC.